The 2 T cell receptor beta chains presented below share a single source sample, sequenced in a study of CD8 T cell repertoires and HIV-1 epitope variants. No antigen is known for these receptors. The protocol was immunoSEQ multiplex PCR, while the TCRdb copy is restricted to in-frame clones and leaves out a portion. The sample holds approximately 5,000 clones, approximately 67% seen once. The sequenced material came from cultured CD8+ T cells derived from PBMCs. Every receptor here comes from a male donor with HIV.

The rearrangement links TRBV10-3 to TRBJ1-2; D uncertain. The CDR3 totals 15 residues. Germline V gene sequence: CDR1 ENHRY, CDR2 SYGVKD. Trimming took 1 base from V and 0 from J, leaving 9 bases between them. The CDR3 DNA reads TGTGCCATCAGTGAGTTAAAAGGGACTAACTATGGCTACACCTTC. Amino acids: CAISELKGTNYGYTF.

The CDR3 reads CASSLGQGGTQPQHF. The CDR3 DNA sequence: TGTGCCAGCAGTTTGGGACAGGGGGGGACTCAGCCCCAGCATTTT. The chain carries TRBV28 and TRBJ1-5, with 11 bases matching TRBD1. The CDR3 totals 15 residues. V gave up 3 bases and J gave up 6 bases; unmatched junction bases: 4. Germline V lookup: CDR1 MDHEN, CDR2 SYDVKM.